The 28 T cell receptor beta chains below all came from one sample that was sequenced in a study of CD8+CD57+ T cells in acquired aplastic anemia. Genomic DNA templated the TCR beta VDJ and CDR3 profiling. In TCRdb, the reads were re-called with MiXCR into one record per CDR3 protein. The sample consists of about 180,000 distinct CDR3 sequences, 46% of them appearing once. Sequencing was carried out using sorted CD4+, CD8+, or CD8+CD57+ T cells (not recorded which) from PBMCs. Source of these receptors: a human donor in good health.

Note on this clonotype: A much larger clone differs from this one at a single base, so this may be a read error. The chain combines TRBV19 with TRBJ1-1; possible D gene TRBD1, 6 bases. The germline CDR1 and CDR2 sequences are LNHDA and SQIVND (reference sequence). V lost 5 bases and J 11 bases, leaving 33 bases between the germline ends. This CDR3 is 18 amino acids long. The CDR3 region has the DNA TGTGCCAGTAGTTTCATCAGACCCGGCCGGGTAGGACAGCGCTTCGCTTTCTTT. Translated: CASSFIRPGRVGQRFAFF. The full variable domain, rest sourced from reference TRBV19 and TRBJ1-1, is DGGITQSPKYLFRKEGQNVTLSCEQNLNHDAMYWYRQDPGQGLRLIYYSQIVNDFQKGDIAEGYSVSREKKESFPLTVTSAQKNPTAFYLCASSFIRPGRVGQRFAFFGQGTRLTVV.

This clonotype was counted at least ten times. The rearrangement links TRBV20-1 to TRBJ2-5, with a tentative D call TRBD2 (6 bases). There are 12 residues in the CDR3. Germline-derived CDR1 and CDR2 are DFQATT and SNEGSKA (reference sequence). V was shortened by 3 bases and J by 5 bases, with 10 bases between the two germline ends. In nucleotides, the CDR3 is TGCAGTGCTAGTTCCGGGAGTGAGACCCAGTACTTC. Its translation is CSASSGSETQYF.

This clonotype was found many times. V and J are TRBV15 and TRBJ2-4, with 7 nucleotides matching TRBD1. Germline loops: CDR1 LNHNV, CDR2 YYDKDF (reference sequence). J gave up 8 bases and V 1 base, and 11 bases lay outside the gene matches. This CDR3 is 16 amino acids long. CDR3 protein: CATSRGRGGPVYIQYF. CDR3 nucleotide sequence: TGTGCCACCAGCAGAGGTAGAGGGGGCCCCGTGTACATTCAGTACTTC.

This clonotype was recorded many times. The chain combines TRBV19 with TRBJ1-2, with 8 bases identical to TRBD1. The V gene end was trimmed by 4 bases and the J gene end by 4 bases; junction bases not matched to a gene: 8. Germline assignment: CDR1 LNHDA and CDR2 SQIVND (reference sequence). This CDR3 has 15 amino acids. The CDR3 is CASSTSGTGGYGYTF. CDR3 coding DNA: TGTGCCAGTAGTACCTCCGGGACAGGTGGCTATGGCTACACCTTC.

This clonotype has a count of ten or more. V and J are TRBV7-2 and TRBJ2-1; TRBD2 might be the D (6 bases). V lost 3 bases and J lost 8, with 20 bases in between. Germline CDR1 reads SGHTA; CDR2 reads FQGNSA. CDR3 length: 16 amino acids. The CDR3 DNA sequence: TGTGCCAGCAGCTTTTATCTTAGGAGAGGAGGGGATGAGCAGTTCTTC. It yields the protein CASSFYLRRGGDEQFF.

The chain links TRBV7-2 to TRBJ2-7, with D uncertain. Trimming cost V 1 base and J 6 bases, with 16 bases left between them. The CDR3 consists of 15 residues. Per the germline V gene, CDR1 is SGHTA and CDR2 is FQGNSA. Here the CDR3 reads CASSLVGRREGEQYF. The CDR3 DNA follows: TGTGCCAGCAGCTTAGTAGGCCGCCGAGAAGGCGAGCAGTACTTC.

This clonotype was recorded at least ten times. This chain joins TRBV7-6 and TRBJ2-1; 7 bases align to TRBD2. The trim removed 5 bases at V and 6 bases at J, leaving 4 bases unmatched. Per germline, CDR1 SGHVS and CDR2 FNYEAQ. The length of the CDR3 is 13 residues. The CDR3 loop reads CASSRGRGNEQFF. CDR3 coding DNA: TGTGCCAGCAGCCGGGGGAGGGGCAATGAGCAGTTCTTC.

Turning to this clonotype: Being one base from a much bigger clone, this may be a read error. V gene TRBV5-1 combines with J gene TRBJ2-5; 7 bases agree with TRBD2. The CDR3 sequence is 15 residues long. V shed 3 bases, J shed 4 bases, and the junction held 9 bases outside the gene matches. Germline CDR1 is SGHRS and CDR2 is YFSETQ. In DNA, the CDR3 is TGCGCCAGCAGCTCGGGACTAACGGGAACAGAGACCCAGTACTTC. Translating gives CASSSGLTGTETQYF.

This clonotype was observed at least ten times. The chain is built from TRBV12-3 or TRBV12-4 and TRBJ2-7; D unresolved. This CDR3 contains 12 residues. Trimming stripped 6 bases from V and 6 bases from J, with 12 bases between. This chain's CDR3 is CASSEDRSEQYF. CDR3 nucleotide sequence: TGTGCCAGCAGCGAAGATCGTAGCGAGCAGTACTTC.

In its sample, this clonotype was seen a few times. Just one base apart from a much larger clone, this may be a read error. The gene calls are TRBV14 and TRBJ1-2, with D perhaps matching TRBD1 (5 bases). With 1 base removed from V and 6 bases from J, the gap between germline ends came to 12 bases. CDR1 is SGHDN and CDR2 is FVKESK in the germline V gene. The length of the CDR3 is 14 residues. In nucleotides, the CDR3 is TGTGCCAGCAGCCAAGGACGTCGGGGCGATGGCTACACCTTC. This gives the protein CASSQGRRGDGYTF.

The table lists this clonotype with a few counts. V and J are TRBV7-8 and TRBJ1-2; D uncertain. This CDR3 is built from 13 residues. Trimming cost V 5 bases and J 4 bases, with 11 bases left between them. From germline, CDR1 is SGHVS and CDR2 FQNEAQ. Here the CDR3 reads CASSPERSYGYTF. CDR3 in DNA: TGTGCCAGCAGCCCAGAACGTTCCTATGGCTACACCTTC.

This clonotype has a single count. The V and J genes are TRBV5-1 and TRBJ2-1; 9 bases match TRBD2. The CDR3 has 14 residues. Losses at the gene ends were 0 bases for V and 6 bases for J; bases not matched to a gene: 1. Germline CDR1 is SGHRS and CDR2 is YFSETQ. For the CDR3, the DNA is TGCGCCAGCAGCTTGGTTAGCGGGGGCAATGAGCAGTTCTTC. Translation gives CASSLVSGGNEQFF.

This clonotype has ten or more counts. The V and J genes are TRBV20-1 and TRBJ2-7, with D possibly TRBD2 on 6 matching bases. The CDR3 runs to 14 residues. V dropped 4 bases and J dropped 5 bases, with 18 bases sitting between them. Germline V gene data show CDR1 as DFQATT and CDR2 as SNEGSKA (reference sequence). In DNA form, the CDR3 reads TGCAGTGCTACTAAGGAGGGGATGGGGAACGAGCAGTACTTC. It specifies CSATKEGMGNEQYF.

This clonotype was detected only a few times. The chain joins TRBV6-5 to TRBJ1-5, with 7 bases fitting TRBD1. Germline V gene data show CDR1 as MNHEY and CDR2 as SVGAGI. J lost 10 bases, V lost 0 bases, and 15 bases had no gene match. The CDR3 contains 17 residues. Here the CDR3 reads CASSYSSGGGAVSPQHF. The CDR3 DNA reads TGTGCCAGCAGTTACTCCTCGGGAGGGGGCGCGGTTTCCCCCCAGCATTTT.

This chain joins TRBV24-1 and TRBJ2-7; TRBD1 matches at 8 bases. The CDR3 extends over 14 amino acids. CDR1 and CDR2 (germline): KGHDR, SFDVKD. The trim removed 11 bases at V and 4 bases at J, leaving 12 bases unmatched. The CDR3 region has the DNA TGTGCCAGCTTCTCAGGGGGCGTTTCGTACGAGCAGTACTTC. It translates to CASFSGGVSYEQYF.

This clonotype was recorded at least ten times. The chain is built from TRBV2 and TRBJ2-7, with D unresolved. This CDR3 comprises 14 residues. The V gene's germline CDR1 is SNHLY and CDR2 FYNNEI. Trimming shortened V by 6 bases and J by 2 bases, and 14 bases separated the two germline ends. CDR3 amino acids: CASSFYLRTYEQYF. In DNA, the CDR3 is TGTGCCAGCAGCTTCTACCTAAGAACCTACGAGCAGTACTTC.

This clonotype was counted only a few times. The V gene is TRBV24-1, the J gene TRBJ2-5; D is unclear. CDR1 is KGHDR, CDR2 SFDVKD, per germline. The CDR3 has 13 amino acids. Trimming left V 0 bases short and J 2 bases short, with 3 bases between. DNA of the CDR3: TGTGCCACCAGTGATTTGGATCAAGAGACCCAGTACTTC. Its translation is CATSDLDQETQYF.

V gene TRBV29-1 combines with J gene TRBJ2-3, with D uncertain. V lost 4 bases and J 0 bases, leaving 8 bases between the germline ends. Germline V gene data show CDR1 as SQVTM and CDR2 as ANQGSEA. This CDR3 has 13 amino acids. Here the CDR3 reads CSVAEASTDTQYF. The CDR3 coding sequence is TGCAGCGTTGCGGAAGCTAGCACAGATACGCAGTATTTT.

The chain combines TRBV19 with TRBJ1-2; the match to TRBD1 covers 7 bases. Germline-derived CDR1 and CDR2 are LNHDA and SQIVND (reference sequence). V shed 4 bases, J shed 2 bases, and the junction held 4 bases outside the gene matches. The CDR3 is 14 residues long. CDR3 residues: CASSTDRWNYGYTF. The CDR3 DNA follows: TGTGCCAGTAGTACGGACAGGTGGAACTATGGCTACACCTTC.

The chain links TRBV24-1 to TRBJ2-2; 14 bases are a match to TRBD2. Trimming removed 11 bases from V and 6 bases from J; junction bases left unmatched: 4. This CDR3 is built from 14 residues. Germline V gene sequence: CDR1 KGHDR, CDR2 SFDVKD. The CDR3 reads CAIGLAGGPGELFF. The DNA of the CDR3 is TGTGCCATCGGACTAGCGGGAGGACCCGGGGAGCTGTTTTTT.

The chain is built from TRBV6-1 and TRBJ1-2, with D perhaps matching TRBD1 (6 bases). V gave up 2 bases and J gave up 4 bases, with 11 bases separating them. The CDR3 runs to 14 residues. Per germline, CDR1 MNHNS and CDR2 SASEGT. Here the CDR3 DNA reads TGTGCCAGCAGTGAACAACAGGGAGGCTATGGCTACACCTTC. Translated, it gives CASSEQQGGYGYTF.

This clonotype was seen a few times. The chain joins TRBV24-1 to TRBJ2-1, with a tentative D call TRBD1 (6 bases). Germline CDR1 reads KGHDR; CDR2 reads SFDVKD. The CDR3 extends over 15 amino acids. Trimming stripped 7 bases from V and 4 bases from J, with 16 bases between. CDR3 in DNA: TGTGCCACCAGCCCAACCCAGGGGCAGTACAATGAGCAGTTCTTC. Protein sequence: CATSPTQGQYNEQFF.

This rearrangement joins TRBV7-3 to TRBJ2-7; a possible D gene is TRBD1 (5 bases). Trimming took 2 bases from V and 2 from J, leaving 13 bases between them. The CDR3 runs to 15 residues. Germline CDR1 reads SGHTA; CDR2 reads FQGTGA. The CDR3 reads CASSLSQGTTYEQYF. The DNA for the CDR3 is TGTGCCAGCAGCTTATCCCAGGGAACAACCTACGAGCAGTACTTC.

The chain is built from TRBV20-1 and TRBJ2-1; D is unresolved. This CDR3 is built from 10 residues. Germline V CDR1 and CDR2: DFQATT, SNEGSKA (reference sequence). Trimming removed 6 bases at V and 5 bases at J, with 5 bases between. The CDR3, as DNA: TGCAGTGCCGCAAACAATGAGCAGTTCTTC. Translated: CSAANNEQFF.

This chain links TRBV25-1 with TRBJ2-3, with 9 bases fitting TRBD1. Germline assignment: CDR1 MGHDK and CDR2 SYGVNS. The J segment lost 4 bases and the V segment lost 5 bases, leaving 7 bases of the junction unmatched. The CDR3 sequence is 15 residues long. DNA for the CDR3: TGTGCCAGCAGTTCTCCGGGACAGGGTCCAGATACGCAGTATTTT. It is translated as CASSSPGQGPDTQYF.

For this clonotype: This could be a read error, since a much larger clone is one nucleotide away. The chain has TRBV5-1 and TRBJ2-7; no reliable D call. The germline V gene encodes CDR1 SGHRS and CDR2 YFSETQ. V was pared by 4 bases and J by 3 bases, with 23 bases between. The CDR3 is 17 amino acids. CDR3 loop: CASSQSLLNAAIYEQYF. In DNA, the CDR3 is TGCGCCAGCAGCCAAAGCCTTTTAAACGCCGCAATCTACGAGCAGTACTTC.

The chain carries TRBV20-1 and TRBJ2-7; D perhaps matches TRBD1 (5 bases). V shed 6 bases and J shed 6 bases, with 24 bases lying between them. The CDR3 totals 15 residues. The germline V gene encodes CDR1 DFQATT and CDR2 SNEGSKA (reference sequence). The CDR3 sequence is CSASSRQGQAGEQYF. CDR3 bases: TGCAGTGCCAGCAGTCGCCAAGGACAAGCCGGCGAGCAGTACTTC.

This clonotype was picked up a small number of times. Being one base from a much bigger clone, this may be a read error. J is TRBJ2-7 and V is TRBV10-3, with D hard to call. CDR3 size: 15 residues. Germline loops: CDR1 ENHRY, CDR2 SYGVKD. The CDR3 spells CASSFRDSPPYEQYF. The CDR3 nucleotides read TGTGCCAGCAGTTTTCGTGACTCGCCGCCCTACGAGCAGTACTTC.